One and the same sample provided the 12 T cell receptor beta chains below, sequenced in a study of T cells after yellow fever vaccination. From the 5' RACE reads, TCRdb called clonotypes with MiXCR, one entry per CDR3 protein. The table includes 230,000 or so distinct CDR3 sequences, approximately 3.8% detected once. Source: PBMCs, taken 15 days after the yellow fever booster vaccination. Receptor source: a man between 18 and 35 years old who received the YFV17D yellow fever vaccine.

This clonotype was observed many times. The chain uses TRBV29-1 and TRBJ2-3; TRBD1 matches 12 bases. The V segment lost 8 bases and the J segment 6 bases; nucleotides outside the gene matches: 9. Germline V gene lookup returns CDR1 SQVTM and CDR2 ANQGSEA. The CDR3 is 14 residues long. This CDR3 reads CSHEGQGAFDTQYF. Written as DNA, the CDR3 is TGCAGCCACGAGGGACAGGGGGCGTTTGATACGCAGTATTTT.

V and J are TRBV6-5 and TRBJ1-2, with D possibly matching TRBD1 (5 bases). V was pared by 4 bases and J by 6 bases, with 21 bases between. The CDR3 is 16 amino acids. Looked up from germline, CDR1 is MNHEY and CDR2 is SVGAGI. This CDR3 reads CASSLRAAGSRNGYTF. The CDR3 bases are TGTGCCAGCAGTTTAAGGGCCGCAGGGAGTAGGAATGGCTACACCTTC.

This clonotype was seen at least ten times. V usage is TRBV5-1 and J usage is TRBJ1-2; 8 bases are shared with TRBD1. V trimming: 4 bases; J trimming: 5 bases; junction bases outside the gene matches: 7. The CDR3 extends over 14 amino acids. Germline values: CDR1 SGHRS, CDR2 YFSETQ. The CDR3 reads CASSDGQGEYGYTF. Here the CDR3 DNA reads TGCGCCAGCAGCGACGGACAGGGCGAGTATGGCTACACCTTC.

This clonotype was counted at least ten times. The chain is built from TRBV7-2 and TRBJ2-3; 7 bases match TRBD1. Germline assignment: CDR1 SGHTA and CDR2 FQGNSA. The CDR3 runs 12 residues. The J segment lost 6 bases and the V segment lost 5 bases, leaving 2 bases of the junction unmatched. The CDR3 loop is CASSNRGDTQYF. The CDR3 region has the DNA TGTGCCAGCAGCAACAGGGGCGATACGCAGTATTTT.

This clonotype has at least ten counts. Written as DNA, the CDR3 is TGCGCCAGCAGCTTTGCGGGTAATGGCTACACCTTC. Its translation is CASSFAGNGYTF. The chain joins TRBV5-1 to TRBJ1-2; D uncertain. The ends were cut back, 2 bases at V and 6 bases at J, with 8 bases in the middle. CDR3 length: 12 amino acids. CDR1 is SGHRS and CDR2 is YFSETQ in the germline V gene.

This clonotype is categorized as medium-sized (0.01 to 0.1%). The chain uses TRBV7-9 and TRBJ2-1; 7 nucleotides line up with TRBD2. The J segment lost 5 bases and the V segment lost 1 base, leaving 5 bases of the junction unmatched. The CDR3 extends over 15 amino acids. The germline CDR1 and CDR2 sequences are SEHNR and FQNEAQ (reference sequence). As DNA, the CDR3 is TGTGCCAGCAGCTTAGTTGGAGCGGGGAACAATGAGCAGTTCTTC. It encodes CASSLVGAGNNEQFF.

Worth noting for this clonotype: A much larger clone differs from this one at a single base, so this may be a read error. The conserved phenylalanine or tryptophan normally closing the CDR3 is absent here, so this likely arose from a read error. The chain joins TRBV11-1 to TRBJ1-3, with D possibly TRBD1 on 5 matching bases. Germline V gene sequence: CDR1 SGHAT, CDR2 FQDESV (reference sequence). The V gene lost 5 bases and the J gene lost 7 bases, with 15 bases spanning the gap. The CDR3 has 14 residues. The CDR3 sequence is CASSRGGARNTIYV. The CDR3 DNA sequence: TGTGCCAGCAGCCGAGGCGGGGCTCGGAACACCATATATGTT.

This clonotype was seen at least ten times. The CDR3 coding sequence is TGTGCCAGTAGTATAAGTGGGCCAACGCAGTATTTT. This sequence encodes CASSISGPTQYF. The gene calls are TRBV19 and TRBJ2-3; D not resolved. V was trimmed by 2 bases and J by 9 bases, leaving 9 bases between them. The CDR3 has 12 amino acids. The germline V gene encodes CDR1 LNHDA and CDR2 SQIVND (reference sequence).

In regard to this clonotype: A single base separates this from a much larger clone, so it may be a read error. The CDR3 loop is CASSSMAGSTDTQYF. CDR3 in DNA: TGTGCCAGCAGCTCCATGGCGGGGAGCACAGATACGCAGTATTTT. The chain employs TRBV7-8 and TRBJ2-3; TRBD2 might be the D (6 bases). The germline V gene encodes CDR1 SGHVS and CDR2 FQNEAQ. This CDR3 is built from 15 residues. V shed 4 bases and J shed 0 bases, with 11 bases lying between them.

This clonotype was observed many times. The chain carries TRBV5-1 and TRBJ1-3, with D maybe TRBD1 (5 bases). CDR3 length: 15 amino acids. Trimming stripped 2 bases from V and 0 bases from J, with 9 bases between. Germline V gene sequence: CDR1 SGHRS, CDR2 YFSETQ. The CDR3 DNA is TGCGCCAGCAGCTTTCAGGGTAACTCTGGAAACACCATATATTTT. Translating gives CASSFQGNSGNTIYF. The complete variable domain, with remaining parts taken from reference TRBV5-1 and TRBJ1-3, reads KAGVTQTPRYLIKTRGQQVTLSCSPISGHRSVSWYQQTPGQGLQFLFEYFSETQRNKGNFPGRFSGRQFSNSRSEMNVSTLELGDSALYLCASSFQGNSGNTIYFGEGSWLTVV.

The chain has TRBV5-1 and TRBJ2-5, with 9 positions matching TRBD2. Germline V gene sequence: CDR1 SGHRS, CDR2 YFSETQ. Trimming removed 0 bases from V and 4 bases from J; junction bases left unmatched: 4. The CDR3 totals 15 residues. The CDR3 loop is CASSLAAGGSETQYF. The CDR3 DNA is TGCGCCAGCAGCTTGGCCGCGGGAGGGTCAGAGACCCAGTACTTC.

This clonotype appeared many times. The V and J genes are TRBV20-1 and TRBJ2-4; a possible D gene is TRBD2 (6 bases). The germline V gene encodes CDR1 DFQATT and CDR2 SNEGSKA (reference sequence). This CDR3 contains 12 residues. Trimming cost V 1 base and J 8 bases, with 9 bases left between them. The CDR3 DNA is TGCAGTGCTAGAGGGGGGACTGACATTCAGTACTTC. Residues: CSARGGTDIQYF.